Below, 5 T cell receptor beta chains from the same sample are listed, as sequenced in a study of blood T cell repertoires in COVID-19. Sequencing was performed with immunoSEQ multiplex PCR; in TCRdb, only in-frame clones are kept and a portion is missing. The top ten clones hold around 0.86% of a sample with around 400,000 clones, roughly 92% of them seen once. Sequenced: PBMCs or T cells enriched from blood (not recorded which). These receptors were taken from a woman aged 40 to 55 who had been exposed to COVID-19.

V usage is TRBV19 and J usage is TRBJ2-2; 8 bases line up with TRBD2. Germline CDR1 reads LNHDA; CDR2 reads SQIVND (reference sequence). The CDR3 is 16 residues long. V was pared by 5 bases and J by 3 bases, with 8 bases of the junction left unmatched. CDR3 nucleotides: TGTGCCAGTAGTGCCCTGACTAGCGTATACACCGGGGAGCTGTTTTTT. Translated: CASSALTSVYTGELFF. Full variable domain (missing parts from reference TRBV19 and TRBJ2-2): DGGITQSPKYLFRKEGQNVTLSCEQNLNHDAMYWYRQDPGQGLRLIYYSQIVNDFQKGDIAEGYSVSREKKESFPLTVTSAQKNPTAFYLCASSALTSVYTGELFFGEGSRLTVL.

The chain couples TRBV14 to TRBJ2-7; D possibly corresponds to TRBD1 (6 bases). The germline V and J ends were trimmed by 5 bases and 0 bases, with 20 bases remaining between them. The CDR3 length is 17 residues. The germline V gene has CDR1 SGHDN and CDR2 FVKESK. The CDR3 nucleotides read TGTGCCAGCAGCTCACAGGGAACTGGAACCGGCTCCTACGAGCAGTACTTC. Amino acids: CASSSQGTGTGSYEQYF.

The chain couples TRBV6-1 to TRBJ1-2; D not resolved. Trimming pared 1 base from V and 7 bases from J, leaving 13 bases between. The CDR3 runs to 14 residues. The V gene's germline CDR1 is MNHNS and CDR2 SASEGT. The CDR3 bases are TGTGCCAGCAGTGAAGGAGGTCCCCTCTTTGGCTACACCTTC. Translating it yields CASSEGGPLFGYTF.

This sequence joins TRBV11-3 and TRBJ1-1; D unresolved. Germline lookup yields CDR1 SGHNT and CDR2 YENEEA. V was clipped by 3 bases and J by 5 bases, with 13 bases between them. This CDR3 region has 14 residues. The CDR3 loop is CASSFSSGGTEAFF. The CDR3 bases are TGTGCCAGCAGCTTTAGCTCGGGAGGGACTGAAGCTTTCTTT. Full variable domain (rest looked up from reference TRBV11-3 and TRBJ1-1): EAGVVQSPRYKIIEKKQPVAFWCNPISGHNTLYWYLQNLGQGPELLIRYENEEAVDDSQLPKDRFSAERLKGVDSTLKIQPAELGDSAVYLCASSFSSGGTEAFFGQGTRLTVV.

This chain links TRBV12-3 or TRBV12-4 with TRBJ1-1; D is unclear. Trimming pared 4 bases from V and 1 base from J, leaving 4 bases between. This CDR3 contains 12 residues. The CDR3 sequence: CASSSGNTEAFF. Written as DNA, the CDR3 is TGTGCCAGCAGTTCAGGGAACACTGAAGCTTTCTTT.